This T cell receptor (beta chain) was recorded in a study of PD-1 blockade in classical Hodgkin lymphoma. Whole-study results and caveats: Although disease activity or prior therapy may be involved, causes of the repertoire differences remain undefined.

Trimming removed 2 bases from V and 0 bases from J, with 8 bases in between. The CDR3 extends over 14 amino acids. Germline CDR1 is SGHRS and CDR2 is YFSETQ. The repertoire was sequenced with immunoSEQ multiplex PCR; TCRdb's copy has only in-frame clones and lacks some. The sample comprises about 47,000 clones, approximately 90% of which are singletons, and approximately 4.9% rests with the top ten. For this clone: The antigen is undetermined.

Time point of the sample: newly diagnosed, previously untreated cHL patient sample. Comparison used PBMCs from newly diagnosed, untreated classical Hodgkin lymphoma. This clonotype was obtained from a human donor with classical Hodgkin lymphoma. This chain joins TRBV5-1 and TRBJ1-1; D ambiguous. Sequenced: peripheral blood mononuclear cells (PBMCs). The CDR3 loop reads CASSLWSMNTEAFF. The CDR3 nucleotides read TGCGCCAGCAGCTTATGGTCTATGAACACTGAAGCTTTCTTT. Full variable domain (remainder filled in from reference TRBV5-1 and TRBJ1-1): KAGVTQTPRYLIKTRGQQVTLSCSPISGHRSVSWYQQTPGQGLQFLFEYFSETQRNKGNFPGRFSGRQFSNSRSEMNVSTLELGDSALYLCASSLWSMNTEAFFGQGTRLTVV.